Listed below are T cell receptor beta chains from one sample, sequenced in a study of T cell responses to AZD1222 COVID-19 vaccine. The table came from immunoSEQ multiplex PCR; TCRdb's copy has only in-frame clones and leaves some out. The sample carries some 170,000 clones, roughly 94% recorded once. This specimen consisted of peripheral blood, obtained 28 days after the second AZD1222 dose. The receptors shown here come from an adult who received the AZD1222 COVID-19 vaccine. Both conserved end residues are trimmed from each CDR3. The order of the fields is CDR3 protein, J gene, V gene, clone size. Expanded clones are given a class, and other clones once, few, many or no size at all.

cdr3_aa: ASSLAVTSGTYTQY
j_call: TRBJ2-3
v_call: TRBV5-1
clone_size: .

cdr3_aa: ASSSGNGDIQY
j_call: TRBJ2-4
v_call: TRBV27
clone_size: .

cdr3_aa: ASSRTGSTEAF
j_call: TRBJ1-1
v_call: TRBV6-5
clone_size: .

cdr3_aa: ASSLEGRLVRETQY
j_call: TRBJ2-5
v_call: TRBV7-8
clone_size: .

cdr3_aa: ASSQEIGQRGGYT
j_call: TRBJ1-2
v_call: TRBV4-3
clone_size: .

cdr3_aa: ATHRQGSYNEQF
j_call: TRBJ2-1
v_call: TRBV6-5
clone_size: .

cdr3_aa: ASSREEGYT
j_call: TRBJ1-2
v_call: TRBV3-1/TRBV3-2
clone_size: .

cdr3_aa: ASSQVSRYGYT
j_call: TRBJ1-2
v_call: TRBV14
clone_size: .

cdr3_aa: ASSPGTGLGYT
j_call: TRBJ1-2
v_call: TRBV18
clone_size: .

cdr3_aa: ASSPFRAGQRREQY
j_call: TRBJ2-7
v_call: TRBV7-8
clone_size: .

cdr3_aa: ASSGQGLSNQPQH
j_call: TRBJ1-5
v_call: TRBV5-8
clone_size: .

cdr3_aa: ASSPRGERDYGYT
j_call: TRBJ1-2
v_call: TRBV18
clone_size: .

cdr3_aa: ASSQVEGWGTEAF
j_call: TRBJ1-1
v_call: TRBV4-1
clone_size: once

cdr3_aa: ASSPSDTQEAQY
j_call: TRBJ2-5
v_call: TRBV7-9
clone_size: .

cdr3_aa: ASRDRQGSYEQY
j_call: TRBJ2-7
v_call: TRBV2
clone_size: .

cdr3_aa: ASSRQGSLGYT
j_call: TRBJ1-2
v_call: TRBV5-4
clone_size: .

cdr3_aa: ASRSQGARAF
j_call: TRBJ1-1
v_call: TRBV6-6
clone_size: .

cdr3_aa: ASSLGLYTQY
j_call: TRBJ2-3
v_call: TRBV12-3/TRBV12-4
clone_size: .

cdr3_aa: ASSPYNNEQF
j_call: TRBJ2-1
v_call: TRBV7-9
clone_size: .

cdr3_aa: ASSLALAKNIQY
j_call: TRBJ2-4
v_call: TRBV7-9
clone_size: once

cdr3_aa: ASSPQGGGEKLF
j_call: TRBJ1-4
v_call: TRBV19
clone_size: .

cdr3_aa: ASSQQGYEQY
j_call: TRBJ2-7
v_call: TRBV28
clone_size: .

cdr3_aa: AIGERGQINEQF
j_call: TRBJ2-1
v_call: TRBV10-3
clone_size: .

cdr3_aa: AISDRDRNSYEQY
j_call: TRBJ2-7
v_call: TRBV10-3
clone_size: .

cdr3_aa: ANQEQGDYT
j_call: TRBJ1-2
v_call: TRBV27
clone_size: .

cdr3_aa: ASSELGTGIGAF
j_call: TRBJ1-1
v_call: TRBV2
clone_size: .

cdr3_aa: ASRRGRMNTEAF
j_call: TRBJ1-1
v_call: TRBV14
clone_size: .